Following are 29 T cell receptor beta chains from one sample sequenced in a study of Graves' ophthalmopathy and Graves' hyperthyroidism. As the template, RNA transcripts were used to amplify TCR beta CDR3 regions. Second-round multiplex PCR came after a first-round RT-PCR that employed HTBI primers. TCRdb passed the multiplex PCR reads through MiXCR, listing each CDR3 protein once. The sample includes about 1.2 million distinct CDR3 sequences, 35% to 40% of them seen just once. The sequencing sample was made of peripheral blood or thyroid tissue (not recorded which). The origin of the receptors is an adult man with Graves' hyperthyroidism.

This clonotype was seen repeatedly, ten times or more. This chain's CDR3 is CANTEGGAETQYF. The CDR3 region has the DNA TGTGCCAATACCGAGGGAGGAGCGGAGACCCAGTACTTC. J is TRBJ2-5 and V is TRBV2, with D maybe TRBD2 (6 bases). CDR1 and CDR2 from the germline V gene are SNHLY and FYNNEI. CDR3 size: 13 residues. V shed 10 bases and J shed 5 bases, with 17 bases lying between them.

Points on this clonotype: A junction end diverges from the germline sequence, so it may reflect a read error. V gene TRBV7-2 combines with J gene TRBJ1-1; D remains unclear. This CDR3 spans 14 amino acids. The germline V gene encodes CDR1 SGHTA and CDR2 FQGNSA. The CDR3 is CASSHGTMNTEAFF. In nucleotides, the CDR3 is TGCGCCAGCAGCCATGGCACGATGAACACTGAAGCTTTCTTT.

This clonotype was counted at least ten times. The V and J genes are TRBV7-6 and TRBJ1-3; 7 nucleotides align to TRBD1. The junction had 4 bases not matched to a gene; V was cut back by 5 bases and J by 3 bases. The length of the CDR3 is 14 residues. Germline V CDR1 and CDR2: SGHVS, FNYEAQ. The CDR3, as DNA: TGTGCCAGCAGCCCCGACAGGGTTGGAAACACCATATATTTT. This encodes CASSPDRVGNTIYF.

In this sample, this clonotype turned up many times. V is TRBV2 and J is TRBJ2-7, with 8 bases that match TRBD2. J was trimmed by 5 bases and V by 8 bases; bases with no gene match: 11. CDR1 and CDR2 (germline): SNHLY, FYNNEI. This CDR3 has 14 amino acids. The CDR3 DNA sequence: TGTGCCAGCGTCTACCGGGAGGGCCGAAACGAGCAGTACTTC. Encoded protein: CASVYREGRNEQYF.

This clonotype was counted only a few times. The J gene is TRBJ1-5, the V gene TRBV5-1, with TRBD1 matching 7 bases. CDR1 is SGHRS and CDR2 is YFSETQ in the germline V gene. V trimming: 4 bases; J trimming: 3 bases; junction bases outside the gene matches: 10. The CDR3 extends over 16 amino acids. CDR3 sequence (DNA): TGCGCCAGCAGCCCGGAGGGGGCAGCGAACAATCAGCCCCAGCATTTT. As protein: CASSPEGAANNQPQHF.

This clonotype was seen repeatedly, ten times or more. The V and J genes are TRBV24-1 and TRBJ2-7; D possibly corresponds to TRBD1 (6 bases). The CDR3 consists of 13 residues. The germline V gene has CDR1 KGHDR and CDR2 SFDVKD. V shed 5 bases and J shed 4 bases, with 11 bases lying between them. The CDR3 coding sequence is TGTGCCACCAGTGCTGGGACACCTTACGAGCAGTACTTC. Translation gives CATSAGTPYEQYF.

This clonotype showed up many times. The rearrangement joins TRBV15 to TRBJ1-2; maybe TRBD1 (6 bases). Trimming took off 0 bases at V and 5 bases at J, with 13 bases between the two ends. This CDR3 comprises 15 residues. Per the germline V gene, CDR1 is LNHNV and CDR2 is YYDKDF (reference sequence). The DNA of the CDR3 is TGTGCCACCAGCAGAGATCTGGGGGCGCAATATGGCTACACCTTC. Translation gives CATSRDLGAQYGYTF.

This clonotype was counted only a few times. CDR3 nucleotide sequence: TGTGCCAGCAGATCGACAGGGGGGAGCGAGCAGTACTTC. Its translation is CASRSTGGSEQYF. This chain connects TRBV6-1 to TRBJ2-7; 9 bases fit TRBD1. V lost 6 bases and J lost 6; bases outside the gene matches: 6. This CDR3 is built from 13 residues. Germline V gene data show CDR1 as MNHNS and CDR2 as SASEGT.

The V and J genes are TRBV9 and TRBJ1-1; no reliable D call. Trimming pared 0 bases from V and 6 bases from J, leaving 12 bases between. Germline V gene data show CDR1 as SGDLS and CDR2 as YYNGEE. This CDR3 is built from 14 residues. Here the CDR3 DNA reads TGTGCCAGCAGCGTAGGTGGTTCTGGGGCTGAAGCTTTCTTT. This encodes CASSVGGSGAEAFF.

This clonotype was found many times. The chain combines TRBV2 with TRBJ2-7; D not certain. The CDR3 is made up of 14 amino acids. Germline V gene sequence: CDR1 SNHLY, CDR2 FYNNEI. The V and J ends lost 3 bases and 2 bases respectively, with 11 bases between them. The CDR3 loop reads CASSDLDLTYEQYF. CDR3 nucleotide sequence: TGTGCCAGCAGTGATTTGGACCTGACCTACGAGCAGTACTTC.

The sample holds many counts of this clonotype. This rearrangement joins TRBV20-1 to TRBJ2-5; no definite D call. Trimming removed 1 base from V and 6 bases from J, with 9 bases in between. This CDR3 is built from 12 residues. Per germline, CDR1 DFQATT and CDR2 SNEGSKA (reference sequence). The CDR3 here is CSARVSVQTQYF. Here the CDR3 DNA reads TGCAGTGCTAGAGTGTCAGTACAGACCCAGTACTTC.

This clonotype showed up just once. A much larger clone differs from this one at a single base, so this may be a read error. The chain links TRBV20-1 to TRBJ2-7, with D perhaps TRBD1 or TRBD2 (5 bases each). This CDR3 region has 13 residues. In germline, CDR1 is DFQATT, CDR2 SNEGSKA (reference sequence). V lost 2 bases, J lost 4 bases, and 12 bases lay in between. The CDR3 DNA is TGCAGTGCTAGACCGGGGCTCCCTTACGAGCAGTACTTC. The encoded protein is CSARPGLPYEQYF.

On this clonotype itself: In this CDR3 the conserved last residue, phenylalanine or tryptophan, is missing, so a read error is likely. This chain links TRBV7-8 with TRBJ2-2; 7 bases align to TRBD1. Trimming took 5 bases from V and 0 from J; bases not matched to a gene: 3. CDR1 is SGHVS, CDR2 FQNEAQ, per germline. The CDR3 sequence is 15 residues long. The CDR3 coding sequence is TGTGCCAGCAGCCACACAGGGGCGAACACCGGGGAGCTGTTTCTT. Its protein is CASSHTGANTGELFL.

The V call is TRBV3-1, the J call TRBJ2-5, with D perhaps matching TRBD2 (6 bases). The germline V gene encodes CDR1 LGHDT and CDR2 YNNKEL (reference sequence). The CDR3 has 16 amino acids. The germline V and J ends were trimmed by 5 bases and 0 bases, with 16 bases remaining between them. The CDR3 DNA sequence: TGTGCCAGCAGCGCTAAATCGGGGAGGTACCAAGAGACCCAGTACTTC. Protein sequence: CASSAKSGRYQETQYF.

V and J are TRBV6-2 or TRBV6-3 and TRBJ1-1; D is unclear. The CDR3 is made up of 11 amino acids. The V and J ends lost 4 bases and 6 bases respectively, with 6 bases between them. The germline gives CDR1 MNHEY, CDR2 SVGEGT. The CDR3 reads CASSSMAEAFF. CDR3 nucleotide sequence: TGTGCCAGCAGTTCGATGGCTGAAGCTTTCTTT.

This clonotype has a handful of counts. A read error may be the cause here, since a much bigger clone is one base away. This rearrangement joins TRBV12-3 or TRBV12-4 to TRBJ1-3, with a possible D match to TRBD1 (5 bases). CDR3 length equals 16 residues. The CDR3 loop reads CASSFFVGGTGSTIYF. The CDR3, as DNA: TGTGCCAGCAGTTTTTTCGTGGGAGGGACTGGAAGCACCATATATTTT.

This clonotype has just a few counts. This may come from a read error, since a much larger clone is one base off. The chain is built from TRBV9 and TRBJ1-1; D may be TRBD1 (5 bases). The CDR3 has 15 amino acids. Germline V gene lookup returns CDR1 SGDLS and CDR2 YYNGEE. This chain's CDR3 is CASSSTPGQNTEVFF. The CDR3 DNA reads TGTGCCAGCAGTTCTACCCCGGGGCAAAACACTGAAGTTTTCTTT. Based on the CDR3 plus reference TRBV9 and TRBJ1-1, the full variable domain is DSGVTQTPKHLITATGQRVTLRCSPRSGDLSVYWYQQSLDQGLQFLIQYYNGEERAKGNILERFSAQQFPDLHSELNLSSLELGDSALYFCASSSTPGQNTEVFFGQGTRLTVV.

The CDR3 DNA follows: TGCGCCAGCAGCCGCGCTGGGACTAGCAGGAGGATTGAGCAGTACTTC. Residues: CASSRAGTSRRIEQYF. The chain links TRBV4-1 to TRBJ2-7, with 9 nucleotides matching TRBD2. The J segment lost 7 bases and the V segment lost 4 bases, leaving 14 bases of the junction unmatched. This CDR3 is built from 16 residues. Germline V gives CDR1 MGHRA, CDR2 YSYEKL.

This clonotype occurred many times. The chain uses TRBV29-1 and TRBJ2-2; D is undetermined. The germline V gene has CDR1 SQVTM and CDR2 ANQGSEA. Trimming pared 0 bases from V and 5 bases from J, leaving 10 bases between. The CDR3 spans 14 residues. The CDR3: CSVEDLWQTGELFF. The DNA for the CDR3 is TGCAGCGTTGAAGATCTGTGGCAGACCGGGGAGCTGTTTTTT.

Comment on this clonotype: A read error is likely, as this CDR3 ends without the conserved phenylalanine or tryptophan. It is unclear where the CDR3 begins or ends on the DNA, so no DNA is shown, and the CDR3 is as TCRdb lists it. V is TRBV10-3 and J is TRBJ2-2. Germline V CDR1 and CDR2: ENHRY, SYGVKD. The CDR3 contains 12 residues when both ends are counted. The CDR3 reads CATLTNTGEPFL.

This clonotype was seen only a few times. This chain uses TRBV7-9 with TRBJ1-1; D might be TRBD1 (5 bases). Germline-derived CDR1 and CDR2 are SEHNR and FQNEAQ (reference sequence). The CDR3 sequence is 14 residues long. The V gene lost 1 base and the J gene lost 6 bases, with 12 bases spanning the gap. CDR3 nucleotide sequence: TGTGCCAGCAGCTTAGGGGGGGATCAACCTGAAGCTTTCTTT. This translates into CASSLGGDQPEAFF. The whole variable domain, remainder taken from reference TRBV7-9 and TRBJ1-1, is DTGVSQNPRHKITKRGQNVTFRCDPISEHNRLYWYRQTLGQGPEFLTYFQNEAQLEKSRLLSDRFSAERPKGSFSTLEIQRTEQGDSAMYLCASSLGGDQPEAFFGQGTRLTVV.

This clonotype was observed many times. This chain connects TRBV5-1 to TRBJ2-6; TRBD2 might be the D (6 bases). V shed 4 bases and J shed 0 bases, with 11 bases lying between them. This CDR3 spans 16 amino acids. Per the germline V gene, CDR1 is SGHRS and CDR2 is YFSETQ. The CDR3 loop is CASSSAGSSGANVLTF. The CDR3 DNA follows: TGCGCCAGCAGCAGTGCGGGGTCCTCTGGGGCCAACGTCCTGACTTTC.

At least ten counts were recorded for this clonotype. The J gene is TRBJ1-3, the V gene TRBV29-1; perhaps TRBD1 as D (5 bases). The CDR3 is 13 amino acids. Germline CDR1 SQVTM, CDR2 ANQGSEA. V lost 7 bases to trimming and J lost 0 bases, with 10 bases between them. CDR3 nucleotides: TGCAGCGCAACAGGAGCCTCTGGAAACACCATATATTTT. Its protein product is CSATGASGNTIYF. The full variable domain, in which reference TRBV29-1 and TRBJ1-3 provide the parts outside the CDR3, is SAVISQKPSRDICQRGTSLTIQCQVDSQVTMMFWYRQQPGQSLTLIATANQGSEATYESGFVIDKFPISRPNLTFSTLTVSNMSPEDSSIYLCSATGASGNTIYFGEGSWLTVV.

In this sample, this clonotype turned up a few times. The chain couples TRBV7-9 to TRBJ1-2, with 7 bases matching TRBD1. Per germline, CDR1 SEHNR and CDR2 FQNEAQ (reference sequence). The CDR3 loop spans 15 amino acids. Trimming at V came to 7 bases and at J to 1 base, leaving 9 bases not matched to a gene. The CDR3, as DNA: TGTGCCAGCACCGACAGGGCCTCCCTTAACTATGGCTACACCTTC. It translates to CASTDRASLNYGYTF. Complete variable domain (other parts from reference TRBV7-9 and TRBJ1-2): DTGVSQNPRHKITKRGQNVTFRCDPISEHNRLYWYRQTLGQGPEFLTYFQNEAQLEKSRLLSDRFSAERPKGSFSTLEIQRTEQGDSAMYLCASTDRASLNYGYTFGSGTRLTVV.

This chain connects TRBV29-1 to TRBJ1-1; TRBD1 aligns across 10 bases. CDR3 length equals 15 residues. The germline V gene has CDR1 SQVTM and CDR2 ANQGSEA. With 6 bases clipped from V and 4 bases from J, the junction kept 11 bases outside the gene matches. The CDR3 loop is CSVQKPGQGSTEAFF. The CDR3 DNA follows: TGCAGCGTCCAAAAACCGGGACAGGGGAGCACTGAAGCTTTCTTT. The full variable domain, completed using reference TRBV29-1 and TRBJ1-1, is SAVISQKPSRDICQRGTSLTIQCQVDSQVTMMFWYRQQPGQSLTLIATANQGSEATYESGFVIDKFPISRPNLTFSTLTVSNMSPEDSSIYLCSVQKPGQGSTEAFFGQGTRLTVV.

There are a few counts of this clonotype. V gene TRBV2 combines with J gene TRBJ1-1; 7 bases fit TRBD1. The V segment lost 2 bases and the J segment 12 bases; nucleotides outside the gene matches: 15. Germline V lookup: CDR1 SNHLY, CDR2 FYNNEI. CDR3 length equals 15 residues. The CDR3: CASSERRRGRGETFF. Written as DNA, the CDR3 is TGTGCCAGCAGTGAACGGAGAAGGGGGCGCGGCGAGACTTTCTTT.

This clonotype has only a few counts. J is TRBJ2-5 and V is TRBV6-2 or TRBV6-3, with TRBD2 as a possible D gene (6 bases). This CDR3 is built from 16 residues. Trimming pared 5 bases from V and 8 bases from J, leaving 24 bases between. Germline V gene data show CDR1 as MNHEY and CDR2 as SVGEGT. CDR3 residues: CASSPSSGIPGGTQYF. CDR3 DNA sequence: TGTGCCAGCAGTCCCTCTTCCGGGATCCCCGGGGGAACCCAGTACTTC.

J is TRBJ2-7 and V is TRBV20-1, with TRBD2 identical over 12 bases. The CDR3 extends over 15 amino acids. Trimming removed 6 bases from V and 7 bases from J; junction bases left unmatched: 13. Germline V gene sequence: CDR1 DFQATT, CDR2 SNEGSKA (reference sequence). Written as DNA, the CDR3 is TGCAGTGCGGGGACTAGCGGGTTCCCCGGGAGGGAGCAGTACTTC. It is translated as CSAGTSGFPGREQYF.

The CDR3 DNA is TGTGCCAGCAGTTTCCTTGATGGGCCCAATCAGCCCCAGCATTTT. It yields the protein CASSFLDGPNQPQHF. The chain carries TRBV6-1 and TRBJ1-5; D is uncertain. The ends were cut back, 5 bases at V and 3 bases at J, with 14 bases in the middle. Germline V CDR1 and CDR2: MNHNS, SASEGT. CDR3 length equals 15 residues.